These 13 T cell receptor beta chains were all obtained from the same sample, sequenced in a study of cytomegalovirus exposure and HLA in healthy donors. PCR was performed using 60 Vbeta and 13 Jbeta primers. Repertoires were generated with immunoSEQ multiplex PCR, while TCRdb's copy carries only in-frame clones and drops some. The profile shows roughly 240,000 clones, approximately 85% of them singletons. Material: PBMCs. The origin of the receptors is a girl aged 2 to 9 in good health and CMV-seronegative.

The chain is built from TRBV9 and TRBJ1-3, with D possibly being TRBD1 (5 bases). Per the germline V gene, CDR1 is SGDLS and CDR2 is YYNGEE. The CDR3 totals 13 residues. Trimming took 3 bases from V and 3 from J, leaving 7 bases between them. The CDR3 reads CASSGGLGNTIYF. CDR3 sequence (DNA): TGTGCCAGCAGCGGGGGCCTTGGAAACACCATATATTTT.

The V gene is TRBV7-9, the J gene TRBJ2-3, with D possibly TRBD2 on 6 matching bases. CDR3 length: 14 residues. Germline V lookup: CDR1 SEHNR, CDR2 FQNEAQ (reference sequence). V dropped 4 bases and J dropped 7 bases, with 15 bases sitting between them. CDR3 sequence reads: CASSSAGSEYTQYF. CDR3 nucleotide sequence: TGTGCCAGCAGCTCGGCCGGGAGCGAATATACGCAGTATTTT.

This sequence joins TRBV19 and TRBJ1-1; no firm D call. Germline values: CDR1 LNHDA, CDR2 SQIVND (reference sequence). The CDR3 has 15 amino acids. Trimming shortened V by 2 bases and J by 0 bases, and 10 bases separated the two germline ends. Here the CDR3 DNA reads TGTGCCAGTAGTATAATACCCCAGGTGAACACTGAAGCTTTCTTT. Protein: CASSIIPQVNTEAFF.

The sample holds one count of this clone. The chain joins TRBV2 to TRBJ1-2, with a tentative D call TRBD1 (6 bases). Trimming shortened V by 5 bases and J by 4 bases, and 11 bases separated the two germline ends. Germline CDR1 is SNHLY and CDR2 is FYNNEI. The CDR3 is made up of 13 amino acids. The CDR3 loop reads CASSRRGVYGYTF. The CDR3 region has the DNA TGTGCCAGCAGTCGCAGGGGCGTCTATGGCTACACCTTC. The full variable domain, with the rest looked up from reference TRBV2 and TRBJ1-2, is EPEVTQTPSHQVTQMGQEVILRCVPISNHLYFYWYRQILGQKVEFLVSFYNNEISEKSEIFDDQFSVERPDGSNFTLKIRSTKLEDSAMYFCASSRRGVYGYTFGSGTRLTVV.

The chain joins TRBV4-1 to TRBJ1-2; D may be TRBD1 (5 bases). The CDR3 is made up of 15 amino acids. Germline assignment: CDR1 MGHRA and CDR2 YSYEKL. Trimming cost V 1 base and J 3 bases, with 12 bases left between them. CDR3 protein: CASSQVRQGYYGYTF. CDR3 DNA: TGCGCCAGCAGCCAAGTGAGGCAGGGATACTATGGCTACACCTTC.

Only one count was recorded for this clone. V is TRBV19 and J is TRBJ2-1; TRBD2 matches at 8 bases. Germline values: CDR1 LNHDA, CDR2 SQIVND (reference sequence). V lost 7 bases to trimming and J lost 4 bases; unmatched junction nucleotides: 9. This CDR3 region has 15 residues. The CDR3, as DNA: TGTGCCAGTATCTTACGGGAGGGCCGTTACAATGAGCAGTTCTTC. Translated, it gives CASILREGRYNEQFF.

About this clone itself: It is likely a read error, because the conserved phenylalanine at the end of the CDR3 is missing. The DNA is omitted, as the CDR3 cannot be located on it reliably, and the CDR3 follows TCRdb's listing. This rearrangement joins TRBV6-1 to TRBJ2-7; the DNA was not used to check the table's D call, TRBD2. The CDR3 length is 13 residues, termini included. CDR1 and CDR2 (germline): MNHNS, SASEGT. The CDR3 spells CASSEAQRLAGVY.

The chain joins TRBV29-1 to TRBJ1-2, with D uncertain. Germline-derived CDR1 and CDR2 are SQVTM and ANQGSEA. Trimming cost V 0 bases and J 5 bases, with 7 bases left between them. This CDR3 region has 12 residues. The CDR3 region is CSVEDPGYGYTF. CDR3 in DNA: TGCAGCGTTGAAGATCCCGGGTATGGCTACACCTTC.

This clone was counted between two and nine times. This rearrangement joins TRBV7-8 to TRBJ1-1; no reliable D call. V was clipped by 5 bases and J by 1 base, with 20 bases between them. The CDR3 totals 17 residues. Per the germline V gene, CDR1 is SGHVS and CDR2 is FQNEAQ. Written as DNA, the CDR3 is TGTGCCAGCAGCGGGTCTTCAGTCGGGGTAGGGAACACTGAAGCTTTCTTT. Residues: CASSGSSVGVGNTEAFF. The variable domain in full, completed from reference TRBV7-8 and TRBJ1-1, reads GAGVSQSPRYKVAKRGQDVALRCDPISGHVSLFWYQQALGQGPEFLTYFQNEAQLDKSGLPSDRFFAERPEGSVSTLKIQRTQQEDSAVYLCASSGSSVGVGNTEAFFGQGTRLTVV.

V gene TRBV5-4 combines with J gene TRBJ2-3, with a weak D call TRBD2 (6 bases). Trimming shortened V by 0 bases and J by 3 bases, and 14 bases separated the two germline ends. CDR1 SGHNT and CDR2 YYREEE come from the germline V gene (reference sequence). The length of the CDR3 is 16 residues. CDR3 DNA sequence: TGTGCCAGCAGCTTGGAATTGCTAGCGCGTACAGATACGCAGTATTTT. This translates into CASSLELLARTDTQYF.

The gene calls are TRBV2 and TRBJ1-2, with TRBD1 identical over 9 bases. This CDR3 contains 13 residues. The germline V gene has CDR1 SNHLY and CDR2 FYNNEI. V lost 6 bases to trimming and J lost 10 bases; unmatched junction nucleotides: 9. The CDR3 DNA follows: TGTGCCAGCAGACCGGGACAGGGAGGTCTCTACACCTTC. Encoded protein: CASRPGQGGLYTF.

This clone was detected only once. The chain links TRBV10-3 to TRBJ2-1; 7 nucleotides match TRBD2. Trimming removed 4 bases from V and 6 bases from J; junction bases left unmatched: 3. The length of the CDR3 is 13 residues. Germline CDR1 reads ENHRY; CDR2 reads SYGVKD. CDR3 loop: CAISGTSPNEQFF. For the CDR3, the DNA is TGTGCCATCAGTGGGACTAGTCCCAATGAGCAGTTCTTC.

The gene calls are TRBV13 and TRBJ1-1; D possibly corresponds to TRBD1 (5 bases). V was clipped by 2 bases and J by 1 base, with 17 bases between them. Germline CDR1 is PRHDT and CDR2 is FYEKMQ (reference sequence). The CDR3 is made up of 17 amino acids. The CDR3 sequence is CASSLKRQGGWNTEAFF. The CDR3 DNA reads as TGTGCCAGCAGCTTAAAGAGGCAGGGAGGGTGGAACACTGAAGCTTTCTTT.